The 13 T cell receptor beta chains given below trace back to one sample, sequenced in a study of T cell changes during pregnancy in multiple sclerosis. Measured with immunoSEQ multiplex PCR; TCRdb has only the in-frame clones, and not every one. The sample carries about 70,000 clones, roughly 94% recorded once. The sequenced sample was peripheral blood, obtained in the third trimester of pregnancy. The receptors derive from a female donor with multiple sclerosis, enrolled in a pregnancy study.

J is TRBJ2-1 and V is TRBV5-6, with a tentative D call TRBD1 (5 bases). V shed 3 bases and J shed 9 bases, with 13 bases lying between them. The CDR3 totals 13 residues. Germline assignment: CDR1 SGHDT and CDR2 YYEEEE. CDR3 nucleotide sequence: TGTGCCAGCAGCTCCGACAGTCTCAGTGAGCAGTTCTTC. Its protein product is CASSSDSLSEQFF.

The J gene is TRBJ2-5, the V gene TRBV5-4, with TRBD2 as a possible D gene (6 bases). Between the trimmed V and J ends, which lost 5 bases and 1 base, there was a span of 15 bases. Germline CDR1 reads SGHNT; CDR2 reads YYREEE (reference sequence). This CDR3 is 15 amino acids long. Here the CDR3 reads CASSWGGTGQETQYF. In DNA, the CDR3 is TGTGCCAGCAGTTGGGGAGGCACCGGCCAAGAGACCCAGTACTTC. The variable domain in full, with the rest retrieved from reference TRBV5-4 and TRBJ2-5, is ETGVTQSPTHLIKTRGQQVTLRCSSQSGHNTVSWYQQALGQGPQFIFQYYREEENGRGNFPPRFSGLQFPNYSSELNVNALELDDSALYLCASSWGGTGQETQYFGPGTRLLVL.

The J gene is TRBJ2-5, the V gene TRBV7-2, with D possibly being TRBD2 (6 bases). The CDR3 totals 14 residues. Germline CDR1 is SGHTA and CDR2 is FQGNSA. Trimming stripped 1 base from V and 5 bases from J, with 11 bases between. As DNA, the CDR3 is TGTGCCAGCAGCTTAGGTCTAGCGTTTGAGACCCAGTACTTC. It yields the protein CASSLGLAFETQYF.

In this sample, this clone turned up once. One junction end does not reproduce the germline sequence, and a read error may be involved. CDR3 protein: CASSLARDRASYEQYF. CDR3 DNA: TGTGCCAGCAGCCTAGCCCGGGACAGGGCCTCCTACGAGCAGTACTTC. The rearrangement joins TRBV7-2 to TRBJ2-7; 9 bases align to TRBD1. The CDR3 loop spans 16 amino acids. The germline V gene encodes CDR1 SGHTA and CDR2 FQGNSA.

CDR3 loop: CASSLIQGGEQYF. The CDR3 DNA is TGTGCCAGCAGCTTAATCCAGGGTGGCGAGCAGTACTTC. The chain has TRBV7-2 and TRBJ2-7, with D perhaps matching TRBD1 (5 bases). Per germline, CDR1 SGHTA and CDR2 FQGNSA. V gave up 2 bases and J gave up 6 bases, with 11 bases separating them. The CDR3 has 13 residues.

The chain carries TRBV7-2 and TRBJ2-5; TRBD2 matches at 8 bases. This CDR3 is 13 amino acids long. The V segment lost 5 bases and the J segment 2 bases; nucleotides outside the gene matches: 1. The germline CDR1 and CDR2 sequences are SGHTA and FQGNSA. The CDR3 is CASSRGGQETQYF. The CDR3 nucleotides read TGTGCCAGCAGCCGGGGGGGGCAAGAGACCCAGTACTTC.

CDR3 loop: CASSLGRGTRASGEQFF. The CDR3 region has the DNA TGTGCCAGCAGCTTAGGTCGCGGGACTAGAGCCTCCGGTGAGCAGTTCTTC. The rearrangement joins TRBV13 to TRBJ2-1; TRBD2 agrees at 8 bases. The V gene end was trimmed by 0 bases and the J gene end by 9 bases; junction bases not matched to a gene: 13. The CDR3 length is 17 residues. CDR1 is PRHDT, CDR2 FYEKMQ, per germline (reference sequence).

The V gene is TRBV7-6, the J gene TRBJ1-6, with TRBD1 as a possible D gene (5 bases). Germline assignment: CDR1 SGHVS and CDR2 FNYEAQ. The CDR3 covers 14 residues. Trimming took 6 bases from V and 6 from J, leaving 12 bases between them. This CDR3 is CASSSTAFNSPLHF. The CDR3 DNA reads as TGTGCCAGCAGTTCGACAGCGTTTAATTCACCCCTCCACTTT.

The chain links TRBV10-3 to TRBJ1-2, with unresolved D. CDR1 and CDR2 (germline): ENHRY, SYGVKD. The CDR3 length is 14 residues. The ends were cut back, 2 bases at V and 4 bases at J, with 11 bases in the middle. DNA of the CDR3: TGTGCCATCAGTGAGGTCGAACGGGGCTATGGCTACACCTTC. As protein: CAISEVERGYGYTF.

The rearrangement links TRBV30 to TRBJ2-6; TRBD2 agrees at 7 bases. V was clipped by 5 bases and J by 2 bases; unmatched bases: 12. CDR3 length equals 17 residues. Per the germline V gene, CDR1 is GTSNPN and CDR2 is SVGIG (reference sequence). CDR3: CAWARLGGVTGANVLTF. The CDR3 DNA follows: TGTGCCTGGGCCCGCCTGGGAGGGGTTACTGGGGCCAACGTCCTGACTTTC.

This chain connects TRBV10-3 to TRBJ2-1, with 8 nucleotides matching TRBD1. Germline V gives CDR1 ENHRY, CDR2 SYGVKD. Germline trimming cut 6 bases from V and 3 bases from J; bases unmatched to any gene: 7. The CDR3 sequence is 15 residues long. The CDR3 DNA reads as TGTGCCATCAGAGGACAGGGAATCGGCTACAATGAGCAGTTCTTC. Its translation is CAIRGQGIGYNEQFF.

The chain combines TRBV11-2 with TRBJ2-1, with D possibly TRBD1 on 5 matching bases. Trimming took off 6 bases at V and 0 bases at J, with 15 bases between the two ends. CDR1 and CDR2 from the germline V gene are SGHAT and FQNNGV. The CDR3 loop spans 16 amino acids. CDR3 DNA: TGTGCCAGCAGTTCACAGGTTACCAGCTCCTACAATGAGCAGTTCTTC. Its protein product is CASSSQVTSSYNEQFF.

The rearrangement links TRBV23-1 to TRBJ2-7, with TRBD2 matching over 7 bases. TRBV23-1 is recorded as an ORF, its role being uncertain. After removal of 4 bases from V and 13 bases from J, the junction contained 19 bases not matched to a gene. This CDR3 contains 15 residues. The CDR3 loop is CASSLSGGTTPRGYF. The CDR3 DNA reads TGCGCCAGCAGTCTTAGTGGAGGGACTACACCACGCGGATACTTC.